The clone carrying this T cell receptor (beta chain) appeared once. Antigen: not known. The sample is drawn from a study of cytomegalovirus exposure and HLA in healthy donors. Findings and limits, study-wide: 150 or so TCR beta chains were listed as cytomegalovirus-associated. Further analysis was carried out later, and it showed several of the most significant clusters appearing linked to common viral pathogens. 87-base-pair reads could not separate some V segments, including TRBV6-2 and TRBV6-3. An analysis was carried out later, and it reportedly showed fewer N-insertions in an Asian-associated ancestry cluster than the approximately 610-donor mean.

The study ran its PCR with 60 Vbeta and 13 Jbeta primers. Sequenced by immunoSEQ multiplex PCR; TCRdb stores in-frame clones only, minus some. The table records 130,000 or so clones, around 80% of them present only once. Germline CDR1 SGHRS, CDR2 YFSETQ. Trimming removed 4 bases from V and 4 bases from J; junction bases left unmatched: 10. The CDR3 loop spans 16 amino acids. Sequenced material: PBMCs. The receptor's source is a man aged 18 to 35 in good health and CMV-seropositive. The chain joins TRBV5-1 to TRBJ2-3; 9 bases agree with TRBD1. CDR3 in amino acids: CASSPRWTGEADTQYF. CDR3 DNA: TGCGCCAGCAGCCCACGATGGACAGGGGAGGCAGATACGCAGTATTTT.